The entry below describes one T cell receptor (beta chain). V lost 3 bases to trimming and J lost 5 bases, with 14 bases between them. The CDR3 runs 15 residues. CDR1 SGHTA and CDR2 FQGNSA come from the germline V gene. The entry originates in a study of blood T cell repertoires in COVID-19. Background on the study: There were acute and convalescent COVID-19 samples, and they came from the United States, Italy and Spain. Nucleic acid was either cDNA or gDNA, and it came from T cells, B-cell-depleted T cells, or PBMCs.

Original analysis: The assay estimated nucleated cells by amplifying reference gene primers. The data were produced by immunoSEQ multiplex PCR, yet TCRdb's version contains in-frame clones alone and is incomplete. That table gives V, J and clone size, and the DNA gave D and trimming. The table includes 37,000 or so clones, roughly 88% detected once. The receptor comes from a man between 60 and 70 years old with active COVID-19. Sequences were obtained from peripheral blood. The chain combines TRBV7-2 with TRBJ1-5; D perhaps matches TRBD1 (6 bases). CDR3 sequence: CASSFRGGPDQPQHF. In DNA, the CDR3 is TGTGCCAGCAGCTTTAGGGGGGGTCCGGATCAGCCCCAGCATTTT.